Detailed here is one T cell receptor (beta chain). This entry belongs to a study of T-cell reconstitution after alpha-beta-depleted transplantation in children. Unique molecular identifiers featured in how the TCRbeta library was prepared. In TCRdb, the PCR reads were re-called with MiXCR into one record per CDR3 protein. The table lists some 400,000 distinct CDR3 sequences, 20% of them singletons. V was clipped by 6 bases and J by 4 bases; unmatched bases: 9. The CDR3 spans 15 residues. Germline CDR1 and CDR2: MNHNS and SASEGT. The sequencing used PBMCs from the stem cell graft donor, collected from the stem cell graft. This sequence was found in a human donor who donated a stem cell graft to a child with acute myeloid leukemia. The V and J genes are TRBV6-1 and TRBJ1-2, with 9 bases lining up with TRBD1. In DNA, the CDR3 is TGTGCCAGCAGCTCCGGACAGGGGAGGATCTATGGCTACACCTTC. As protein: CASSSGQGRIYGYTF.